Each of the 13 T cell receptor beta chains below was sequenced from the same sample in a study of cytomegalovirus exposure and HLA in healthy donors. The PCR made use of 60 Vbeta and 13 Jbeta primers. Using immunoSEQ multiplex PCR, the repertoire was profiled, and TCRdb retains in-frame clones only, with some absent. The sample yields 170,000 or so clones, over 60% seen once. Sequenced: PBMCs. The receptors were gathered from a man aged 40-49 years in good health and CMV-seronegative.

This rearrangement joins TRBV9 to TRBJ2-3; 14 bases line up with TRBD2. CDR1 is SGDLS, CDR2 YYNGEE, per germline. The V gene end was trimmed by 4 bases and the J gene end by 3 bases; junction bases not matched to a gene: 7. The CDR3 totals 17 residues. The CDR3 here is CASSLGLAGGGTDTQYF. The CDR3 nucleotides are TGTGCCAGCAGCCTCGGACTAGCGGGGGGCGGTACAGATACGCAGTATTTT.

J is TRBJ2-1 and V is TRBV5-1; possible D gene TRBD1, 5 bases. V shed 0 bases and J shed 8 bases, with 12 bases lying between them. The CDR3 has 14 amino acids. CDR1 is SGHRS, CDR2 YFSETQ, per germline. The CDR3 here is CASSLALGADEQFF. The DNA for the CDR3 is TGCGCCAGCAGCTTGGCGTTAGGGGCCGATGAGCAGTTCTTC.

The chain combines TRBV4-1 with TRBJ2-2; TRBD2 matches at 9 bases. Germline lookup yields CDR1 MGHRA and CDR2 YSYEKL. The junction had 9 bases not matched to a gene; V was cut back by 3 bases and J by 4 bases. The CDR3 length is 17 residues. This chain's CDR3 is CASSQPGLAAVTGELFF. The CDR3 DNA is TGCGCCAGCAGCCAGCCGGGACTAGCAGCTGTCACCGGGGAGCTGTTTTTT.

The V gene is TRBV10-3, the J gene TRBJ2-5; maybe TRBD2 (6 bases). CDR1 and CDR2 from the germline V gene are ENHRY and SYGVKD. Trimming stripped 10 bases from V and 5 bases from J, with 17 bases between. The CDR3 runs 13 residues. DNA of the CDR3: TGTGCCACCGAAATGGGACTCGGGGAGACCCAGTACTTC. The encoded protein is CATEMGLGETQYF.

The V call is TRBV7-3, the J call TRBJ2-3; 7 nucleotides agree with TRBD1. CDR3 length equals 13 residues. Germline V gene lookup returns CDR1 SGHTA and CDR2 FQGTGA. J gave up 3 bases and V 5 bases, and 2 bases lay outside the gene matches. CDR3 in amino acids: CASSPGGTDTQYF. As DNA, the CDR3 is TGTGCCAGCAGCCCAGGGGGTACAGATACGCAGTATTTT.

This clone showed up just a few times. This chain uses TRBV11-2 with TRBJ1-2; 10 bases map to TRBD1. The CDR3 loop spans 15 amino acids. Germline CDR1 is SGHAT and CDR2 is FQNNGV. The V and J ends lost 7 bases and 2 bases, in that order; junction bases with no gene match: 7. The CDR3 region has the DNA TGTGCCAGCAACCCGGGACAGGGGTGGAACTATGGCTACACCTTC. Amino acid sequence: CASNPGQGWNYGYTF.

As DNA, the CDR3 is TGCGCCAGCAACGAGGCGGGGGGCTACGAGCAGTACTTC. This encodes CASNEAGGYEQYF. This chain connects TRBV4-1 to TRBJ2-5; 8 nucleotides align to TRBD2. Judging by the DNA end, TRBJ2-7 fits better; the J call may be wrong. The CDR3 has 13 amino acids. CDR1 and CDR2 from the germline V gene are MGHRA and YSYEKL.

This clone was seen only once. The rearrangement uses TRBV7-9 and TRBJ2-3; 8 positions agree with TRBD1. V was pared by 7 bases and J by 5 bases, with 8 bases of the junction left unmatched. The CDR3 length is 14 residues. Germline loops: CDR1 SEHNR, CDR2 FQNEAQ (reference sequence). CDR3 region: CASNQGQVIDTQYF. CDR3 nucleotide sequence: TGTGCCAGCAACCAGGGACAGGTGATAGATACGCAGTATTTT. Full variable domain (outside the CDR3, taken from reference TRBV7-9 and TRBJ2-3): DTGVSQNPRHKITKRGQNVTFRCDPISEHNRLYWYRQTLGQGPEFLTYFQNEAQLEKSRLLSDRFSAERPKGSFSTLEIQRTEQGDSAMYLCASNQGQVIDTQYFGPGTRLTVL.

V usage is TRBV19 and J usage is TRBJ2-2; D not certain. V lost 4 bases, J lost 1 base, and 13 bases lay in between. Germline CDR1 and CDR2: LNHDA and SQIVND (reference sequence). The CDR3 loop spans 16 amino acids. The CDR3: CASSRPGSQNTGELFF. The CDR3 bases are TGTGCCAGTAGTAGGCCCGGGTCTCAGAACACCGGGGAGCTGTTTTTT.

The V call is TRBV9, the J call TRBJ1-1; TRBD1 matches at 7 bases. With 1 base clipped from V and 6 bases from J, the junction kept 3 bases outside the gene matches. This CDR3 has 13 amino acids. Per the germline V gene, CDR1 is SGDLS and CDR2 is YYNGEE. CDR3 sequence reads: CASSVQGDAEAFF. As DNA, the CDR3 is TGTGCCAGCAGCGTACAGGGGGACGCTGAAGCTTTCTTT.

The rearrangement uses TRBV27 and TRBJ2-1, with 9 bases matching TRBD1. Germline CDR1 MNHEY, CDR2 SMNVEV (reference sequence). Trimming took 0 bases from V and 8 from J; bases not matched to a gene: 5. This CDR3 region has 15 residues. CDR3 sequence: CASSLSGTGMHEQFF. In nucleotides, the CDR3 is TGTGCCAGCAGTTTATCCGGGACAGGGATGCATGAGCAGTTCTTC.

The chain carries TRBV9 and TRBJ2-1; 7 positions match TRBD2. Trimming at V came to 0 bases and at J to 8 bases, leaving 8 bases not matched to a gene. The CDR3 has 15 amino acids. CDR1 and CDR2 (germline): SGDLS, YYNGEE. Here the CDR3 reads CASSVGRGGVYEQFF. The CDR3 bases are TGTGCCAGCAGCGTAGGGAGGGGAGGGGTCTATGAGCAGTTCTTC.

This clone was seen only once. The rearrangement links TRBV12-2 to TRBJ2-7; the DNA was not used to check the table's D call, TRBD2. TRBV12-2 is classified as a pseudogene. CDR3 length: 13 residues. The CDR3 loop is CASRPGTTDEQYF. Written as DNA, the CDR3 is TGTGCAAGTCGCCCCGGGACTACTGACGAGCAGTACTTC.